These 23 T cell receptor beta chains were sequenced from one sample in a study of response to subunit inactivated influenza vaccine. Each CDR3 protein gets one entry after TCRdb re-called the RT-PCR reads with MiXCR. The repertoire holds approximately 520,000 distinct CDR3 sequences, with less than 30% as singletons. Sequencing used CD4+ T cells sorted from PBMCs, obtained approximately 5 days after vaccination. The receptors originated from a man in his fifties who received an inactivated influenza vaccine.

The chain combines TRBV7-2 with TRBJ2-3; the D call may be TRBD1 or TRBD2 (5 bases each). Trimming stripped 6 bases from V and 4 bases from J, with 11 bases between. Germline assignment: CDR1 SGHTA and CDR2 FQGNSA. The length of the CDR3 is 13 residues. The CDR3 region has the DNA TGTGCCAGCAGTAATAGAGGGGCAGATACGCAGTATTTT. Its translation: CASSNRGADTQYF. The variable domain in full, completed from reference TRBV7-2 and TRBJ2-3, reads GAGVSQSPSNKVTEKGKDVELRCDPISGHTALYWYRQSLGQGLEFLIYFQGNSAPDKSGLPSDRFSAERTGGSVSTLTIQRTQQEDSAVYLCASSNRGADTQYFGPGTRLTVL.

This clonotype was counted only a few times. The chain employs TRBV7-2 and TRBJ1-2; 7 bases fit TRBD1. CDR3 length equals 13 residues. CDR1 and CDR2 from the germline V gene are SGHTA and FQGNSA. The ends lost 7 bases at V and 8 bases at J; junction bases unmatched: 10. The CDR3 coding sequence is TGTGCCAGCAACGTCGACAGGGCTGCCGGCTACACCTTC. Translating it yields CASNVDRAAGYTF.

The rearrangement joins TRBV10-3 to TRBJ2-1; D unresolved. The CDR3 loop spans 13 amino acids. Germline CDR1 ENHRY, CDR2 SYGVKD. Trimming took off 3 bases at V and 4 bases at J, with 7 bases between the two ends. The CDR3 DNA is TGTGCCATCAGTGACCGAGGATACAATGAGCAGTTCTTC. It yields the protein CAISDRGYNEQFF.

The chain couples TRBV6-2 or TRBV6-3 to TRBJ2-7; D remains unclear. The CDR3 length is 12 residues. V lost 2 bases and J lost 3, with 5 bases in between. Germline V gene data show CDR1 as MNHEY and CDR2 as SVGEGT. Here the CDR3 DNA reads TGTGCCAGCAGTTACGTACTCTACGAGCAGTACTTC. It encodes CASSYVLYEQYF.

The CDR3 DNA follows: TGTGCCAGTACTCGACAGGAGAGGACAGATACGCAGTATTTT. Amino acids: CASTRQERTDTQYF. J is TRBJ2-3 and V is TRBV6-2 or TRBV6-3; maybe TRBD1 (6 bases). There are 14 residues in the CDR3. Trimming took off 9 bases at V and 3 bases at J, with 16 bases between the two ends. Germline loops: CDR1 MNHEY, CDR2 SVGEGT.

This clonotype was counted between two and nine times. The chain recombines TRBV5-1 with TRBJ1-1; D may be TRBD1 (6 bases). CDR1 is SGHRS, CDR2 YFSETQ, per germline. The CDR3 sequence is 13 residues long. V was clipped by 4 bases and J by 5 bases, with 12 bases between them. The CDR3 protein is CASSRDTRTEAFF. For the CDR3, the DNA is TGCGCCAGCAGCCGGGACACACGGACTGAAGCTTTCTTT.

This clonotype showed up just a few times. This chain links TRBV5-1 with TRBJ2-7; 9 bases line up with TRBD2. Germline trimming cut 1 base from V and 1 base from J; bases unmatched to any gene: 6. This CDR3 contains 16 residues. CDR1 is SGHRS, CDR2 YFSETQ, per germline. As DNA, the CDR3 is TGCGCCAGCAGCTTGACTAGCGGGCTACGTTCCTACGAGCAGTACTTC. Translation gives CASSLTSGLRSYEQYF.

This clonotype has only a few counts. The V gene is TRBV7-2, the J gene TRBJ2-1; no reliable D call. Trimming took 3 bases from V and 7 from J, leaving 7 bases between them. The CDR3 has 12 amino acids. Per germline, CDR1 SGHTA and CDR2 FQGNSA. CDR3 nucleotide sequence: TGTGCCAGCAGCTTGGATGAGAATGAGCAGTTCTTC. The encoded protein is CASSLDENEQFF.

This chain connects TRBV10-2 to TRBJ2-5, with D possibly called TRBD1 or TRBD2 (5 bases each). Trimming shortened V by 7 bases and J by 8 bases, and 17 bases separated the two germline ends. Germline CDR1 and CDR2: WSHSY and SAAADI. The length of the CDR3 is 13 residues. CDR3 bases: TGCGCCAGCACCACAGGAGGTATTACAACCCAGTACTTC. The encoded protein is CASTTGGITTQYF.

This clonotype was detected only a few times. V usage is TRBV7-9 and J usage is TRBJ2-7; a possible D gene is TRBD2 (6 bases). The CDR3 totals 14 residues. Trimming cost V 3 bases and J 0 bases, with 9 bases left between them. Germline CDR1 is SEHNR and CDR2 is FQNEAQ (reference sequence). The CDR3 DNA sequence: TGTGCCAGCAGCTTCGCGGGATACTCCTACGAGCAGTACTTC. It encodes CASSFAGYSYEQYF.

The rearrangement links TRBV28 to TRBJ2-1; no firm D call. V lost 9 bases and J 0 bases, leaving 18 bases between the germline ends. The germline V gene encodes CDR1 MDHEN and CDR2 SYDVKM. CDR3 length: 16 amino acids. CDR3 residues: CASTPGRLSSYNEQFF. CDR3 DNA: TGTGCCAGTACTCCTGGGCGGCTTAGCTCCTACAATGAGCAGTTCTTC.

This chain links TRBV9 with TRBJ2-1; tentative D call: TRBD2 (7 bases). Trimming stripped 6 bases from V and 8 bases from J, with 21 bases between. This CDR3 is 15 amino acids long. In germline, CDR1 is SGDLS, CDR2 YYNGEE. CDR3: CASTTAGTGGYEQFF. In nucleotides, the CDR3 is TGTGCCAGCACCACCGCCGGGACGGGGGGCTATGAGCAGTTCTTC.

This clonotype was found a few times. V usage is TRBV29-1 and J usage is TRBJ2-3; TRBD2 is a possible D gene (6 bases). Trimming stripped 5 bases from V and 3 bases from J, with 12 bases between. Germline-derived CDR1 and CDR2 are SQVTM and ANQGSEA. The CDR3 spans 13 residues. The CDR3 bases are TGCAGCGTTTGTATCGGGGGAACAGATACGCAGTATTTT. Amino acid sequence: CSVCIGGTDTQYF.

The CDR3 DNA reads TGTGCCAGCAGTTACTCTCAGGTTCTCCCCGGGGAGCTGTTTTTT. It encodes CASSYSQVLPGELFF. This rearrangement joins TRBV6-2 or TRBV6-3 to TRBJ2-2; D gene uncertain. Trimming took off 0 bases at V and 6 bases at J, with 11 bases between the two ends. The CDR3 is 15 amino acids. Germline CDR1 reads MNHEY; CDR2 reads SVGEGT.

V usage is TRBV28 and J usage is TRBJ1-2; 7 nucleotides agree with TRBD1. The CDR3 is 14 residues long. Germline V gene sequence: CDR1 MDHEN, CDR2 SYDVKM. The V gene end was trimmed by 10 bases and the J gene end by 2 bases; junction bases not matched to a gene: 10. CDR3: CAILDRTTNYGYTF. The CDR3 DNA sequence: TGTGCCATCCTGGACAGGACTACGAACTATGGCTACACCTTC.

This clonotype was found many times. The chain uses TRBV27 and TRBJ2-3, with TRBD2 matching 7 bases. Germline V gene sequence: CDR1 MNHEY, CDR2 SMNVEV (reference sequence). CDR3 length: 12 residues. Trimming took 9 bases from V and 14 from J; bases not matched to a gene: 14. Here the CDR3 DNA reads TGTGCCAGTTCGCATCCGGGACGGGAGGCGTATTTT. Its protein is CASSHPGREAYF.

In its sample, this clonotype was seen a few times. The chain carries TRBV28 and TRBJ1-3; 7 bases line up with TRBD1. CDR3 length: 15 amino acids. Germline trimming cut 5 bases from V and 10 bases from J; bases unmatched to any gene: 14. Germline lookup yields CDR1 MDHEN and CDR2 SYDVKM. In DNA form, the CDR3 reads TGTGCCAGCAGTGGACAGGCCCGAACTGTTGGGACCATATATTTT. Amino acid sequence: CASSGQARTVGTIYF.

This clonotype was found a few times. This chain links TRBV7-2 with TRBJ1-1, with 7 nucleotides matching TRBD1. The CDR3 is made up of 15 amino acids. The junction had 11 bases not matched to a gene; V was cut back by 5 bases and J by 5 bases. Germline V gene lookup returns CDR1 SGHTA and CDR2 FQGNSA. CDR3 DNA: TGTGCCAGCAGCAAGACAGGGCCCGAGAGGACTGAAGCTTTCTTT. The encoded protein is CASSKTGPERTEAFF. The whole variable domain, filled in from reference TRBV7-2 and TRBJ1-1, reads GAGVSQSPSNKVTEKGKDVELRCDPISGHTALYWYRQSLGQGLEFLIYFQGNSAPDKSGLPSDRFSAERTGGSVSTLTIQRTQQEDSAVYLCASSKTGPERTEAFFGQGTRLTVV.

The V gene is TRBV14, the J gene TRBJ2-4, with D maybe TRBD2 (5 bases). The CDR3 has 15 amino acids. Trimming stripped 0 bases from V and 3 bases from J, with 9 bases between. Germline CDR1 reads SGHDN; CDR2 reads FVKESK. CDR3 bases: TGTGCCAGCAGCCAAGAGGGGAGTTTCAAAAACATTCAGTACTTC. Protein sequence: CASSQEGSFKNIQYF. The full variable domain, in which reference TRBV14 and TRBJ2-4 provide the parts outside the CDR3, is EAGVTQFPSHSVIEKGQTVTLRCDPISGHDNLYWYRRVMGKEIKFLLHFVKESKQDESGMPNNRFLAERTGGTYSTLKVQPAELEDSGVYFCASSQEGSFKNIQYFGAGTRLSVL.

The table lists this clonotype with a few counts. CDR3 bases: TGTGCCAGCAGTGTATCGGGACTAGCGGGGTTTGAGACCCAGTACTTC. It yields the protein CASSVSGLAGFETQYF. This chain links TRBV6-1 with TRBJ2-5, with 13 positions matching TRBD2. After removal of 4 bases from V and 5 bases from J, the junction contained 7 bases not matched to a gene. Germline V gives CDR1 MNHNS, CDR2 SASEGT. CDR3 length equals 16 residues.

This clonotype has a handful of counts. This chain joins TRBV3-1 and TRBJ2-3, with a possible D match to TRBD1 (6 bases). Germline assignment: CDR1 LGHDT and CDR2 YNNKEL (reference sequence). The CDR3 contains 13 residues. Trimming shortened V by 2 bases and J by 6 bases, and 9 bases separated the two germline ends. In DNA form, the CDR3 reads TGTGCCAGCAGCCAAACAACAGGGGATACGCAGTATTTT. Translation: CASSQTTGDTQYF.

V usage is TRBV4-2 and J usage is TRBJ2-5, with D perhaps TRBD2 (5 bases). The CDR3 has 13 amino acids. Trimming left V 4 bases short and J 6 bases short, with 12 bases between. Germline assignment: CDR1 LGHNA and CDR2 YNFKEQ. CDR3 sequence reads: CASSLERGKTQYF. CDR3 DNA: TGTGCCAGCAGCCTTGAGCGAGGGAAGACCCAGTACTTC.

The chain employs TRBV29-1 and TRBJ2-7; 9 bases map to TRBD1. Germline trimming cut 7 bases from V and 6 bases from J; bases unmatched to any gene: 4. CDR3 length equals 11 residues. Germline CDR1 and CDR2: SQVTM and ANQGSEA. This CDR3 reads CSALTGGEQYF. As DNA, the CDR3 is TGCAGCGCGCTGACAGGGGGCGAGCAGTACTTC.